The clone carrying this T cell receptor (beta chain) has ten or more counts. Stated time point: before trial treatment. Advanced solid tumors lacking tumor-infiltrating lymphocytes characterized eligible patients. TRAV- and TRBV-specific primers primed first-strand cDNA, covering alpha and beta chains. Over approximately 20 PCR cycles, TCRs were amplified from a constant-region primer and V-primer adapter. Via MiXCR, TCRdb re-called the reads, giving one row per CDR3 protein. The sample contains some 71,000 distinct CDR3 sequences, more than 25% of which appear only once. This entry belongs to a study of low-dose radiotherapy and immunotherapy resistance in tumors. Looking at the study overall: Ipilimumab 1 mg/kg every six weeks, together with nivolumab 240 mg every two weeks, was given intravenously to patients.

This CDR3 spans 16 amino acids. CDR1 and CDR2 from the germline V gene are MNHEY and SVGEGT. Trimming cost V 1 base and J 4 bases, with 14 bases left between them. The chain joins TRBV6-2 or TRBV6-3 to TRBJ2-1, with D possibly TRBD1 on 6 matching bases. Sequences were derived from PBMCs, sampled before treatment. This TCR was recovered from a female donor with ovarian cancer. The DNA of the CDR3 is TGTGCCAGCAGTTACTTAATTAAAAGGGGGTACAATGAGCAGTTCTTC. Protein sequence: CASSYLIKRGYNEQFF.